The clone carrying this T cell receptor beta chain was observed at least ten times. What it binds is not known. From the PCR reads, TCRdb re-called clones with MiXCR. Of under 20,000 clones listed, around 29% were seen once; the top ten hold approximately 15%. This sample was taken from a study of metastatic and nonmetastatic thyroid tumors. General observations from the study: Versus benign nodules, malignant thyroid tumors reportedly had significantly higher TCR beta diversity, in blood and tumor.

Patients were all untreated before their thyroid surgery. The sequence was collected from a female donor with papillary thyroid cancer or a benign thyroid nodule (not recorded which). Some clones in this sample may be carry-over from other donors' samples. Sequences were obtained from adjacent normal tissue.

Here the CDR3 DNA reads TGTGCCAGCAGCCCAAGTAATTCACCCCTCCACTTT. As protein: CASSPSNSPLHF. The chain combines TRBV9 with TRBJ1-6; D is unresolved. The CDR3 totals 12 residues. Germline assignment: CDR1 SGDLS and CDR2 YYNGEE. The germline V and J ends were trimmed by 4 bases and 6 bases, with 5 bases remaining between them.